Each of the 28 T cell receptor beta chains below was sequenced from the same sample in a study of blood T cell repertoires in COVID-19. Sequencing used immunoSEQ multiplex PCR; TCRdb keeps in-frame clones, though not all of them. Of under 350,000 clones listed, about 82% are singletons. Source material: peripheral blood. These receptor sequences come from a human donor in a cohort sampled during active COVID-19.

The gene calls are TRBV25-1 and TRBJ1-3, with 7 bases fitting TRBD1. This CDR3 region has 16 residues. Germline V gene lookup returns CDR1 MGHDK and CDR2 SYGVNS. V trimming: 4 bases; J trimming: 0 bases; junction bases outside the gene matches: 6. The CDR3 bases are TGTGCCAGCAGTGCGAACAGGGGACTCTCTGGAAACACCATATATTTT. This translates into CASSANRGLSGNTIYF.

V and J are TRBV7-2 and TRBJ1-6, with 8 bases aligning to TRBD1. Losses at the gene ends were 5 bases for V and 8 bases for J; bases not matched to a gene: 17. Germline V CDR1 and CDR2: SGHTA, FQGNSA. The CDR3 spans 18 residues. DNA of the CDR3: TGTGCCAGCAGCCGGAACGCAGGGGGCCTTAGATTGGATTCACCCCTCCACTTT. Protein sequence: CASSRNAGGLRLDSPLHF.

This clone was seen a single time. The genes are TRBV12-3 or TRBV12-4 and TRBJ2-1, with D hard to call. The CDR3 runs to 12 residues. V was trimmed by 5 bases and J by 7 bases, leaving 9 bases between them. The DNA for the CDR3 is TGTGCCAGCAGTAAGACTGTGAATGAGCAGTTCTTC. It codes for CASSKTVNEQFF.

This clone showed up just a few times. The gene calls are TRBV6-5 and TRBJ2-2; tentatively, D is TRBD1 (6 bases). The CDR3 consists of 13 residues. The germline V gene encodes CDR1 MNHEY and CDR2 SVGAGI. Trimming took 6 bases from V and 7 from J, leaving 12 bases between them. CDR3 in amino acids: CASRQGQFGELFF. The CDR3 DNA reads as TGTGCCAGCAGACAGGGTCAATTCGGGGAGCTGTTTTTT.

The chain is built from TRBV6-5 and TRBJ2-7; TRBD1 aligns across 9 bases. V lost 7 bases and J lost 1; bases outside the gene matches: 5. This CDR3 is 14 amino acids long. In germline, CDR1 is MNHEY, CDR2 SVGAGI. The CDR3 nucleotides read TGTGCCAGCAAGCACGGGACAGGGTCCTACGAGCAGTACTTC. This encodes CASKHGTGSYEQYF.

This clone was seen only a few times. The gene calls are TRBV11-3 and TRBJ2-3; TRBD2 matches 9 bases. From germline, CDR1 is SGHNT and CDR2 YENEEA. V dropped 5 bases and J dropped 4; count of bases not matched to a gene: 10. There are 16 residues in the CDR3. The CDR3 nucleotides read TGTGCCAGCAGCCGCCGGCGGGGGGGAGGGTCAGATACGCAGTATTTT. Amino acids: CASSRRRGGGSDTQYF.

Here the CDR3 reads CASRDRDEGANVLTF. DNA for the CDR3: TGTGCCAGCCGGGACAGGGATGAGGGGGCCAACGTCCTGACTTTC. This chain links TRBV2 with TRBJ2-6, with 9 bases lining up with TRBD1. J gave up 4 bases and V 8 bases, and 6 bases lay outside the gene matches. CDR3 length equals 15 residues. Germline V CDR1 and CDR2: SNHLY, FYNNEI. The whole variable domain, remainder taken from reference TRBV2 and TRBJ2-6, is EPEVTQTPSHQVTQMGQEVILRCVPISNHLYFYWYRQILGQKVEFLVSFYNNEISEKSEIFDDQFSVERPDGSNFTLKIRSTKLEDSAMYFCASRDRDEGANVLTFGAGSRLTVL.

This chain connects TRBV5-8 to TRBJ1-6, with 9 bases identical to TRBD1. Germline V gene sequence: CDR1 SGHTS, CDR2 YDEGEE. The CDR3 contains 17 residues. V trimming: 0 bases; J trimming: 5 bases; junction bases outside the gene matches: 6. The CDR3 sequence is CASSLEMDRGNNSPLHF. CDR3 DNA: TGTGCCAGCAGCTTGGAAATGGACAGGGGTAATAATTCACCCCTCCACTTT.

The count of this clone is one. The chain employs TRBV28 and TRBJ1-6; D remains ambiguous. This CDR3 is 15 amino acids long. Between the trimmed V and J ends, which lost 4 bases and 9 bases, there was a span of 16 bases. The germline gives CDR1 MDHEN, CDR2 SYDVKM. The CDR3 loop is CASSSPAGLGSPLHF. Written as DNA, the CDR3 is TGTGCCAGCAGTTCGCCCGCGGGTCTCGGTTCACCCCTCCACTTT.

The rearrangement links TRBV18 to TRBJ1-1; TRBD1 might be the D (5 bases). Germline V gives CDR1 KGHSH, CDR2 LQKENI. This CDR3 has 15 residues. Between the trimmed V and J ends, which lost 5 bases and 4 bases, there was a span of 17 bases. CDR3 coding DNA: TGTGCCAGCTCATTAGTGGAGGGTGGGGCCACTGAAGCTTTCTTT. Protein: CASSLVEGGATEAFF.

This sequence joins TRBV19 and TRBJ2-3, with D unclear. V dropped 3 bases and J dropped 2 bases, with 12 bases sitting between them. CDR1 is LNHDA, CDR2 SQIVND, per germline (reference sequence). This CDR3 contains 15 residues. DNA of the CDR3: TGTGCCAGTAGTATCAGAGGCCCCTCCACAGATACGCAGTATTTT. It specifies CASSIRGPSTDTQYF. The complete variable domain, with remaining parts taken from reference TRBV19 and TRBJ2-3, reads DGGITQSPKYLFRKEGQNVTLSCEQNLNHDAMYWYRQDPGQGLRLIYYSQIVNDFQKGDIAEGYSVSREKKESFPLTVTSAQKNPTAFYLCASSIRGPSTDTQYFGPGTRLTVL.

This clone was detected only once. J is TRBJ2-7 and V is TRBV21-1; TRBD1 is the table's D call, not checked against the DNA. TRBV21-1 is flagged as a pseudogene. This CDR3 has 15 amino acids. The CDR3 here is CARSTRGGQDYEQYF. The CDR3 DNA follows: TGTGCCAGGAGCACCCGAGGGGGACAGGACTACGAGCAGTACTTC.

The chain links TRBV7-8 to TRBJ2-1, with TRBD2 as a possible D gene (7 bases). The CDR3 has 15 amino acids. Trimming removed 6 bases from V and 8 bases from J, with 20 bases in between. Germline CDR1 is SGHVS and CDR2 is FQNEAQ. CDR3 DNA sequence: TGTGCCAGCAGAGGGCGGCGGGGGCAAAGGGATGAGCAGTTCTTC. It codes for CASRGRRGQRDEQFF. The full variable domain, rest sourced from reference TRBV7-8 and TRBJ2-1, is GAGVSQSPRYKVAKRGQDVALRCDPISGHVSLFWYQQALGQGPEFLTYFQNEAQLDKSGLPSDRFFAERPEGSVSTLKIQRTQQEDSAVYLCASRGRRGQRDEQFFGPGTRLTVL.

This clone showed up just once. The chain carries TRBV3-1 (or the pseudogene TRBV3-2) and TRBJ2-1, with TRBD1 identical over 8 bases. This CDR3 has 14 residues. V dropped 6 bases and J dropped 9; count of bases not matched to a gene: 10. In germline, CDR1 is LGHDT, CDR2 YNNKEL (reference sequence). The CDR3 nucleotides read TGTGCCAGCAGGCGGGCAGGGGGCTTTCGTGAGCAGTTCTTC. Translation gives CASRRAGGFREQFF.

V is TRBV10-2 and J is TRBJ2-7; weak D call: TRBD1 (6 bases). The CDR3 is 16 residues long. Germline lookup yields CDR1 WSHSY and CDR2 SAAADI. The V end was cut by 0 bases, the J end by 2 bases, with 14 bases between. The CDR3 DNA sequence: TGCGCCAGCAGTGAGTCCCCGCCAGGGGTCCCCTACGAGCAGTACTTC. Translated, it gives CASSESPPGVPYEQYF.

V is TRBV20-1 and J is TRBJ1-2; 11 nucleotides match TRBD1. The length of the CDR3 is 14 residues. CDR1 and CDR2 (germline): DFQATT, SNEGSKA (reference sequence). V lost 3 bases, J lost 5 bases, and 5 bases stayed unmatched. The CDR3 protein is CSASSGTGGYGYTF. The CDR3 nucleotides are TGCAGTGCTAGTTCCGGGACAGGGGGATATGGCTACACCTTC.

The chain uses TRBV6-5 and TRBJ1-5; TRBD1 matches 7 bases. The CDR3 extends over 14 amino acids. CDR1 is MNHEY, CDR2 SVGAGI, per germline. V trimming: 6 bases; J trimming: 4 bases; junction bases outside the gene matches: 6. The CDR3 nucleotides are TGTGCCAGCAGGGCGGGACAGACAAATCAGCCCCAGCATTTT. Its translation is CASRAGQTNQPQHF.

The sample holds one count of this clone. The V and J genes are TRBV7-3 and TRBJ1-1; the D gene is possibly TRBD1 (5 bases). The CDR3 consists of 13 residues. The V and J ends lost 6 bases and 1 base respectively, with 9 bases between them. In germline, CDR1 is SGHTA, CDR2 FQGTGA. Written as DNA, the CDR3 is TGTGCCAGCAGTGGGGGGAAGAACACTGAAGCTTTCTTT. Its translation is CASSGGKNTEAFF.

V gene TRBV30 combines with J gene TRBJ1-1; D gene unclear. Per the germline V gene, CDR1 is GTSNPN and CDR2 is SVGIG (reference sequence). Between the trimmed V and J ends, which lost 4 bases and 1 base, there was a span of 13 bases. The CDR3 has 14 residues. DNA of the CDR3: TGTGCCTGGACCCTTCCTCTGTCGAACACTGAAGCTTTCTTT. Translating it yields CAWTLPLSNTEAFF. Full variable domain (missing parts from reference TRBV30 and TRBJ1-1): SQTIHQWPATLVQPVGSPLSLECTVEGTSNPNLYWYRQAAGRGLQLLFYSVGIGQISSEVPQNLSASRPQDRQFILSSKKLLLSDSGFYLCAWTLPLSNTEAFFGQGTRLTVV.

V is TRBV19 and J is TRBJ1-1; TRBD1 aligns across 8 bases. V shed 2 bases, J shed 4 bases, and the junction held 6 bases outside the gene matches. The germline V gene encodes CDR1 LNHDA and CDR2 SQIVND (reference sequence). The CDR3 sequence is 15 residues long. The CDR3 reads CASSIQGAPGTEAFF. DNA of the CDR3: TGTGCCAGTAGTATACAGGGGGCTCCGGGCACTGAAGCTTTCTTT.

CDR3 protein: CASSLSGYNEQFF. The CDR3 coding sequence is TGTGCCAGCAGTTTATCAGGGTACAATGAGCAGTTCTTC. The chain recombines TRBV12-3 or TRBV12-4 with TRBJ2-1, with a possible D match to TRBD1 (5 bases). This CDR3 is 13 amino acids long. Trimming removed 2 bases from V and 4 bases from J, with 6 bases in between.

V is TRBV2 and J is TRBJ1-2, with D possibly matching TRBD1 (6 bases). This CDR3 has 12 residues. V lost 3 bases to trimming and J lost 4 bases, with 6 bases between them. The germline CDR1 and CDR2 sequences are SNHLY and FYNNEI. The CDR3 nucleotides are TGTGCCAGCAGTGACAGGGGCTATGGCTACACCTTC. Its protein is CASSDRGYGYTF.

The chain employs TRBV5-1 and TRBJ2-1; D is ambiguous. The ends were cut back, 5 bases at V and 8 bases at J, with 8 bases in the middle. Looked up from germline, CDR1 is SGHRS and CDR2 is YFSETQ. CDR3 size: 11 residues. CDR3 sequence: CASRSVHEQFF. Here the CDR3 DNA reads TGCGCCAGCAGGAGCGTCCATGAGCAGTTCTTC.

This clone was counted at least ten times. This chain connects TRBV2 to TRBJ2-1; 11 bases map to TRBD2. V shed 2 bases and J 0 bases; nucleotides not matched to a gene: 12. Looked up from germline, CDR1 is SNHLY and CDR2 is FYNNEI. The CDR3 extends over 20 amino acids. CDR3 DNA: TGTGCCAGCAGTGAAAGGTCTAGCGGGGGGATAATTAGCTCCTACAATGAGCAGTTCTTC. Its translation is CASSERSSGGIISSYNEQFF.

The chain combines TRBV13 with TRBJ2-7, with 7 positions matching TRBD1. This CDR3 has 14 amino acids. After removal of 5 bases from V and 2 bases from J, the junction contained 6 bases not matched to a gene. Germline V gives CDR1 PRHDT, CDR2 FYEKMQ (reference sequence). Here the CDR3 DNA reads TGTGCCAGCAGCGACCGGGACAGAACCTACGAGCAGTACTTC. The encoded protein is CASSDRDRTYEQYF.

The rearrangement uses TRBV9 and TRBJ1-2, with a weak D call TRBD1 (5 bases). The CDR3 totals 17 residues. Germline-derived CDR1 and CDR2 are SGDLS and YYNGEE. The V end was cut by 3 bases, the J end by 8 bases, with 26 bases between. The CDR3 loop reads CASSAGRAGPAQGGYTF. In DNA form, the CDR3 reads TGTGCCAGCAGCGCAGGACGTGCAGGGCCCGCGCAAGGGGGCTACACCTTC.

This clone was seen a few times. The V and J genes are TRBV6-5 and TRBJ1-5; D uncertain. Germline V gene data show CDR1 as MNHEY and CDR2 as SVGAGI. The CDR3 runs to 12 residues. Trimming took off 6 bases at V and 7 bases at J, with 10 bases between the two ends. CDR3 sequence: CASRAPGQPQHF. The CDR3, as DNA: TGTGCCAGCAGAGCCCCCGGGCAGCCCCAGCATTTT.

This clone was counted once. This rearrangement joins TRBV15 to TRBJ1-2; 7 bases align to TRBD1. The V and J ends lost 0 bases and 4 bases, in that order; junction bases with no gene match: 5. Germline V gives CDR1 LNHNV, CDR2 YYDKDF (reference sequence). The CDR3 has 15 amino acids. The DNA for the CDR3 is TGTGCCACCAGCAGAGATCGGGACAGAGTCTATGGCTACACCTTC. Protein product: CATSRDRDRVYGYTF.